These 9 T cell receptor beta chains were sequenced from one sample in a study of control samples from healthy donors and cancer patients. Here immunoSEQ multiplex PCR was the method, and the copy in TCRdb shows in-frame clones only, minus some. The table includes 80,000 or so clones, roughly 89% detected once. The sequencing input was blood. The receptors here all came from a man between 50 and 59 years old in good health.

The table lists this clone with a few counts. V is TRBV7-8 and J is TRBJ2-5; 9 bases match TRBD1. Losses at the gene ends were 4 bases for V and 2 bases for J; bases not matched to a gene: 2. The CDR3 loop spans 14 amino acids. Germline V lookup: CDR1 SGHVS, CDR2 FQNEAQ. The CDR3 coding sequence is TGTGCCAGCAGCTCGGGACAGGGACAAGAGACCCAGTACTTC. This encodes CASSSGQGQETQYF.

The CDR3 loop reads CASSDPGNSNQPQHF. CDR3 bases: TGTGCCAGCAGTGACCCGGGAAATAGCAATCAGCCCCAGCATTTT. This chain links TRBV2 with TRBJ1-5; D gene unclear. V dropped 3 bases and J dropped 0 bases, with 9 bases sitting between them. CDR3 length: 15 residues. Germline-derived CDR1 and CDR2 are SNHLY and FYNNEI.

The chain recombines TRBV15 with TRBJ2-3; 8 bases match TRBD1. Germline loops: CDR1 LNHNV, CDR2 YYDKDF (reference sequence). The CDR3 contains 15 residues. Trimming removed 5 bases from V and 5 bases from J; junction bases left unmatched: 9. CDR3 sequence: CATSLGQGQEDTQYF. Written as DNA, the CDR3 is TGTGCCACCAGCCTCGGACAGGGACAGGAAGATACGCAGTATTTT.

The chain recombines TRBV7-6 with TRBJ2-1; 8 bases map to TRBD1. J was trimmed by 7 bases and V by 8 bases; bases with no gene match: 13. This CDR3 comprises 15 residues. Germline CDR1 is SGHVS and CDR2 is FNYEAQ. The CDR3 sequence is CASRSDRGNTNEQFF. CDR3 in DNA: TGTGCCAGCCGCTCCGACAGGGGTAACACGAATGAGCAGTTCTTC.

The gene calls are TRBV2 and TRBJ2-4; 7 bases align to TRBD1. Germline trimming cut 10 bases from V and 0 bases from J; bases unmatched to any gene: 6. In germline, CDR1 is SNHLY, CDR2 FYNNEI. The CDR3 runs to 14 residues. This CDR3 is CATRGHLAKNIQYF. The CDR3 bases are TGTGCCACGAGGGGGCACCTAGCCAAAAACATTCAGTACTTC.

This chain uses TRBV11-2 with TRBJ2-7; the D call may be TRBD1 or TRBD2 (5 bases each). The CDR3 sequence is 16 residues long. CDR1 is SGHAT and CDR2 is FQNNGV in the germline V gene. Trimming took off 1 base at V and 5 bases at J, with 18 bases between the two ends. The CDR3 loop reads CASSLGGPGPANEQYF. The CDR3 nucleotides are TGTGCCAGCAGCTTAGGGGGCCCGGGGCCGGCTAACGAGCAGTACTTC.

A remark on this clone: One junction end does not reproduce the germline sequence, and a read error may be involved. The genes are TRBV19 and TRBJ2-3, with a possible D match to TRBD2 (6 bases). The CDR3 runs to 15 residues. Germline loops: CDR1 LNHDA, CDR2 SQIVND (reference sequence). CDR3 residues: CVSSIGSGHTDTQYF. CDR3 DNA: TGTGTCAGTAGTATAGGGAGCGGGCACACAGATACGCAGTATTTT. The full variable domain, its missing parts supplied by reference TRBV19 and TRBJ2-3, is DGGITQSPKYLFRKEGQNVTLSCEQNLNHDAMYWYRQDPGQGLRLIYYSQIVNDFQKGDIAEGYSVSREKKESFPLTVTSAQKNPTAFYLCVSSIGSGHTDTQYFGPGTRLTVL.

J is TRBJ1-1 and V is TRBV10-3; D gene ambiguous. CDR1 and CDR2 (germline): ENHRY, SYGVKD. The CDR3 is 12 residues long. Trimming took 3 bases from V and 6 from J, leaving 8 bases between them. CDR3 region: CAISELGPEAFF. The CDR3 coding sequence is TGTGCCATCAGTGAATTAGGCCCTGAAGCTTTCTTT.

The CDR3 coding sequence is TGTGCCAGCAGTGATAGGACAGGGAGGGGGGAGACCCAGTACTTC. Translating gives CASSDRTGRGETQYF. The V and J genes are TRBV2 and TRBJ2-5, with D perhaps matching TRBD1 (8 bases). The CDR3 extends over 15 amino acids. Germline CDR1 is SNHLY and CDR2 is FYNNEI. Trimming stripped 3 bases from V and 5 bases from J, with 16 bases between. The full variable domain, in which reference TRBV2 and TRBJ2-5 provide the parts outside the CDR3, is EPEVTQTPSHQVTQMGQEVILRCVPISNHLYFYWYRQILGQKVEFLVSFYNNEISEKSEIFDDQFSVERPDGSNFTLKIRSTKLEDSAMYFCASSDRTGRGETQYFGPGTRLLVL.